This T cell receptor (beta chain) stems from a study of patients and donors after allogeneic stem cell transplantation. This clonotype was detected a few times. MiXCR was run by TCRdb on the RT-PCR reads, yielding one entry per CDR3 protein. The sample lists 200,000 to 250,000 distinct CDR3 sequences, 13% to 15% occurring once. This CDR3 has 14 amino acids. V lost 4 bases to trimming and J lost 5 bases, with 14 bases between them. Germline V gives CDR1 SEHNR, CDR2 FQNEAQ (reference sequence). The sample consisted of blood, either unsorted or a sorted T cell fraction (not recorded which). V is TRBV7-9 and J is TRBJ2-5, with D perhaps matching TRBD1 or TRBD2 (5 bases each). The sequence derives from a human donor who was either an allogeneic HSCT recipient or a stem cell or donor lymphocyte infusion donor (not recorded which). It is not recorded whose cells these are; they may come from a transplant donor. The CDR3 is CASSSPLGTETQYF. The CDR3 nucleotides read TGTGCCAGCAGCTCCCCCTTGGGGACGGAGACCCAGTACTTC.